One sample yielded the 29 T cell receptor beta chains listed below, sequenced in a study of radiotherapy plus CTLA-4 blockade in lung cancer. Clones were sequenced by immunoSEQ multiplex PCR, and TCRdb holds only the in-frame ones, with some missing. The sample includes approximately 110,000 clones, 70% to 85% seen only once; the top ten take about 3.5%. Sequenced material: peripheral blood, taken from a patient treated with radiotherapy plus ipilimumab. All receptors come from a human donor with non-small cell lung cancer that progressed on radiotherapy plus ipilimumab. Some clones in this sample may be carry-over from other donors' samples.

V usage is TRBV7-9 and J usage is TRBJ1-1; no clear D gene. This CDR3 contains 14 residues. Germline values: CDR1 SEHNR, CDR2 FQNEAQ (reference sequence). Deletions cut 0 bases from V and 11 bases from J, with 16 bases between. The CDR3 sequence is CASSLAPVSEAAFF. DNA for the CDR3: TGTGCCAGCAGCTTAGCCCCCGTTTCAGAGGCGGCTTTCTTT.

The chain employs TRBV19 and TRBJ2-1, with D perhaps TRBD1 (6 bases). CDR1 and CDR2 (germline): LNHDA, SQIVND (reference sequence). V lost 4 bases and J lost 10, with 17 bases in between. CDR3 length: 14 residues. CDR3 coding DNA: TGTGCCAGTAGTACTAAACCCGGGACAACCGAGCAGTTCTTC. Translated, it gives CASSTKPGTTEQFF.

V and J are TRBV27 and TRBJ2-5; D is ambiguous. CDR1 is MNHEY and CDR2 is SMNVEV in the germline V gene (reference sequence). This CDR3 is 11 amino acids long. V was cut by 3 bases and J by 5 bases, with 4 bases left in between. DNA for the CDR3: TGTGCCAGCAGTTTCAGGGAGACCCAGTACTTC. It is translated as CASSFRETQYF.

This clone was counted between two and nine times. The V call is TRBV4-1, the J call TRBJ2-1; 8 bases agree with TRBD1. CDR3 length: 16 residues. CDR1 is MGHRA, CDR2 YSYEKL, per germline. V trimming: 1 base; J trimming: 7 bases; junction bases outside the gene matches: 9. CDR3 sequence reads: CASSQVWTGSGNEQFF. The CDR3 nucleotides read TGCGCCAGCAGCCAAGTATGGACAGGGTCCGGGAATGAGCAGTTCTTC.

CDR3 coding DNA: TGTGCCAGCAGCTTAGAGGGGCGACAGGGAAATCAGCCCCAGCATTTT. It encodes CASSLEGRQGNQPQHF. This chain joins TRBV11-3 and TRBJ1-5; 7 positions agree with TRBD1. The V segment lost 0 bases and the J segment 4 bases; nucleotides outside the gene matches: 6. CDR3 length equals 16 residues. Germline CDR1 reads SGHNT; CDR2 reads YENEEA.

CDR3 residues: CASSTSVSGYEQYF. CDR3 DNA sequence: TGTGCCAGCAGCACGTCGGTTAGCGGGTACGAGCAGTACTTC. J is TRBJ2-7 and V is TRBV5-4; TRBD2 aligns across 7 bases. CDR3 length equals 14 residues. Germline trimming cut 4 bases from V and 4 bases from J; bases unmatched to any gene: 8. Germline CDR1 is SGHNT and CDR2 is YYREEE (reference sequence).

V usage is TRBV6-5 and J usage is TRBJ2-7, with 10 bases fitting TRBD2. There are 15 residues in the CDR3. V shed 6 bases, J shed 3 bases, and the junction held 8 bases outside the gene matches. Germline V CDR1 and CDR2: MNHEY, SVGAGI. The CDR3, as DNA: TGTGCCAGCAGGGACCATAGCGGGGGGCACTACGAGCAGTACTTC. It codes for CASRDHSGGHYEQYF.

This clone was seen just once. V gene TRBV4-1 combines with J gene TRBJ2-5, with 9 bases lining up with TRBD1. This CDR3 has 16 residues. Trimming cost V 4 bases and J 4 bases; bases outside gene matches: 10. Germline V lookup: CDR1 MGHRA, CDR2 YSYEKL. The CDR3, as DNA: TGCGCCAGCAGCCGGACCGGGACAGGGAGGAGAGAGACCCAGTACTTC. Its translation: CASSRTGTGRRETQYF.

CDR3 residues: CASTGTASSYEQYF. For the CDR3, the DNA is TGTGCCAGCACCGGGACCGCGAGCTCCTACGAGCAGTACTTC. This chain connects TRBV6-5 to TRBJ2-7; D may match TRBD1 or TRBD2 (5 bases each). Germline V gene sequence: CDR1 MNHEY, CDR2 SVGAGI. Trimming pared 7 bases from V and 0 bases from J, leaving 13 bases between. The CDR3 spans 14 residues.

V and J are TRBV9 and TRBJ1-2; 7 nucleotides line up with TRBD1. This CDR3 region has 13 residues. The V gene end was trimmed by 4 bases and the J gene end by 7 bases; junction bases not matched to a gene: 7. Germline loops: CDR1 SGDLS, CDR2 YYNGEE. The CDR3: CASSSRQGFGYTF. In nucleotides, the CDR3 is TGTGCCAGCAGCTCAAGACAGGGTTTTGGCTACACCTTC. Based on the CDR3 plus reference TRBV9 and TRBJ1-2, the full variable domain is DSGVTQTPKHLITATGQRVTLRCSPRSGDLSVYWYQQSLDQGLQFLIQYYNGEERAKGNILERFSAQQFPDLHSELNLSSLELGDSALYFCASSSRQGFGYTFGSGTRLTVV.

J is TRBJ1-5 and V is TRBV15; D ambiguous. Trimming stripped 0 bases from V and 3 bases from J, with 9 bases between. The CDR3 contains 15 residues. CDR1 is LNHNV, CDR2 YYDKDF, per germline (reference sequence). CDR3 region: CATSRDKVYNQPQHF. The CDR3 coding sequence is TGTGCCACCAGCAGAGATAAAGTATACAATCAGCCCCAGCATTTT.

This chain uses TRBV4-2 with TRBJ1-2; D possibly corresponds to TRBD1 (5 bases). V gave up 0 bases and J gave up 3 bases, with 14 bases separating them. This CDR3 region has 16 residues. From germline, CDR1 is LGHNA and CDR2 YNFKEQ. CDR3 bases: TGTGCCAGCAGCCAAGATTTTGGGGGGATGGACTATGGCTACACCTTC. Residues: CASSQDFGGMDYGYTF.

The CDR3 is CASSQELRWGIAPGELFF. The CDR3 coding sequence is TGTGCCAGCAGCCAAGAACTCCGATGGGGTATTGCTCCCGGGGAGCTGTTTTTT. The chain is built from TRBV4-2 and TRBJ2-2; D ambiguous. CDR1 is LGHNA, CDR2 YNFKEQ, per germline. The V end lost 0 bases, the J end lost 6 bases, and 20 bases lay between the germline ends. This CDR3 has 18 amino acids.

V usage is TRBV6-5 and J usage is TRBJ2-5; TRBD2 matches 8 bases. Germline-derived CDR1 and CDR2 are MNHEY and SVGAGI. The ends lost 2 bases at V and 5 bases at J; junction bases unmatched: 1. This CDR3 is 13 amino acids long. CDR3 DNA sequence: TGTGCCAGCAGTTACCCGGGGGGGGAGACCCAGTACTTC. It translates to CASSYPGGETQYF.

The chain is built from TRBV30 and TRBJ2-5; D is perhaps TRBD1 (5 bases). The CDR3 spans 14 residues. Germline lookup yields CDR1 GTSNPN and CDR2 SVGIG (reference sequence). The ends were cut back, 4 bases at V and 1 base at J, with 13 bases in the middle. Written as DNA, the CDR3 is TGTGCCTGGAATTTAAGGGGCCTCCAAGAGACCCAGTACTTC. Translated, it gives CAWNLRGLQETQYF. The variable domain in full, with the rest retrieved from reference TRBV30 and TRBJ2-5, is SQTIHQWPATLVQPVGSPLSLECTVEGTSNPNLYWYRQAAGRGLQLLFYSVGIGQISSEVPQNLSASRPQDRQFILSSKKLLLSDSGFYLCAWNLRGLQETQYFGPGTRLLVL.

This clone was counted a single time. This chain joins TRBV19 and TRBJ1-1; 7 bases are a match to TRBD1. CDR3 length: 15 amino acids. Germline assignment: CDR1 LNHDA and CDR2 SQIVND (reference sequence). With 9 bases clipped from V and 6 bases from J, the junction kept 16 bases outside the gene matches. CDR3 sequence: CASQDRLPPNPEAFF. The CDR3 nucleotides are TGTGCCAGCCAGGACAGGTTGCCTCCGAATCCTGAAGCTTTCTTT.

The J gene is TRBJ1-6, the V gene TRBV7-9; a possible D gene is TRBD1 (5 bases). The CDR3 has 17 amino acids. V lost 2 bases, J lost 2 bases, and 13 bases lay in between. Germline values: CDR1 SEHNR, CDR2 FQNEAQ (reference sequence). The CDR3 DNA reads TGTGCCAGCAGCTTATATGGGGGGAGAGCCTATAATTCACCCCTCCACTTT. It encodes CASSLYGGRAYNSPLHF.

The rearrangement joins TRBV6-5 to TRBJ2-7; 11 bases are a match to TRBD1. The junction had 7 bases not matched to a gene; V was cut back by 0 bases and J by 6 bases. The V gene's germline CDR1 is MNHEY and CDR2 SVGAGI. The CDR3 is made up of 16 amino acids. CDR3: CASSYSYRDRGSEQYF. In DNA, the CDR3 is TGTGCCAGCAGTTACTCATACCGGGACAGGGGGAGCGAGCAGTACTTC.

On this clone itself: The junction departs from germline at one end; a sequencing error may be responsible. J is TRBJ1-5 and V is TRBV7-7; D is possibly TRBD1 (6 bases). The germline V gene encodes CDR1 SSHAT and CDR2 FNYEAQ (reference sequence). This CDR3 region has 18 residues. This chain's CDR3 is CASSLRGGSLWRNQPQHF. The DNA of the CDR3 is TGTGCTAGCAGCCTCAGGGGCGGATCGCTATGGCGGAATCAGCCCCAGCATTTT.

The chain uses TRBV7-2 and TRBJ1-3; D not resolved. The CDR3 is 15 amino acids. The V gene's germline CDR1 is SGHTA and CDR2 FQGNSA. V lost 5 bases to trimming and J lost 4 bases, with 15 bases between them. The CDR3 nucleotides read TGTGCCAGCAGCCTAGGGCTCACCCCAGGAAACACCATATATTTT. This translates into CASSLGLTPGNTIYF. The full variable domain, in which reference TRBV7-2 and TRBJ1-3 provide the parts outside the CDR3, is GAGVSQSPSNKVTEKGKDVELRCDPISGHTALYWYRQSLGQGLEFLIYFQGNSAPDKSGLPSDRFSAERTGGSVSTLTIQRTQQEDSAVYLCASSLGLTPGNTIYFGEGSWLTVV.

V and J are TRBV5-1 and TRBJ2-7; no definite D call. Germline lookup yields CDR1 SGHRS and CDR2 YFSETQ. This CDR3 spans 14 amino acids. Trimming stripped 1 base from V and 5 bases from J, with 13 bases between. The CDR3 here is CASSLRARSDEQYF. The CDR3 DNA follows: TGCGCCAGCAGCTTGAGGGCGAGGAGCGACGAGCAGTACTTC.

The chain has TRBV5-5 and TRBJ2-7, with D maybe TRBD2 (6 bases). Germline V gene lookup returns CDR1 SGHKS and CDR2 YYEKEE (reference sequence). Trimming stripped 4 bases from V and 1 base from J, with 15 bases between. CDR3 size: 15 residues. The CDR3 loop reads CASSRSGTGSYEQYF. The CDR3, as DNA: TGTGCCAGCAGCCGTTCCGGGACTGGGTCCTACGAGCAGTACTTC.

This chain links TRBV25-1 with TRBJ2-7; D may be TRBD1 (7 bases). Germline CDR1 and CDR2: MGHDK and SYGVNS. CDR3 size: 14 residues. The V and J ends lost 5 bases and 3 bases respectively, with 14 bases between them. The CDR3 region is CASSLQGGFYEQYF. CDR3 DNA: TGTGCCAGCAGTCTTCAGGGGGGATTCTACGAGCAGTACTTC.

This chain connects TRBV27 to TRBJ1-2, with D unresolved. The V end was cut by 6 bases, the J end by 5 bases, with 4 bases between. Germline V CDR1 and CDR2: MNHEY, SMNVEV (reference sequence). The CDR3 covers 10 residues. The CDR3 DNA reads TGTGCCAGCAGGGATTATGGCTACACCTTC. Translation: CASRDYGYTF.

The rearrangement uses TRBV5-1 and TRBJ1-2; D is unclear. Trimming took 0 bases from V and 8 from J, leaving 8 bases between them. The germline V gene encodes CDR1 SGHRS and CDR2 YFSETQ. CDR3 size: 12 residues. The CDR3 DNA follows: TGCGCCAGCAGCTTGGTTTGGGGAGGCTACACCTTC. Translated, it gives CASSLVWGGYTF.

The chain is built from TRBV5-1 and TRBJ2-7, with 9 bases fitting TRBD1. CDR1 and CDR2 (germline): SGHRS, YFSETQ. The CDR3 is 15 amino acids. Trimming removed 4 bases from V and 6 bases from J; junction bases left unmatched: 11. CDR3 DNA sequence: TGCGCCAGCAGCCTTCCTACAGGGGGCGGGGGCGAGCAGTACTTC. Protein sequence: CASSLPTGGGGEQYF. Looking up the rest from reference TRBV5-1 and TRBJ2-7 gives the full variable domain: KAGVTQTPRYLIKTRGQQVTLSCSPISGHRSVSWYQQTPGQGLQFLFEYFSETQRNKGNFPGRFSGRQFSNSRSEMNVSTLELGDSALYLCASSLPTGGGGEQYFGPGTRLTVT.

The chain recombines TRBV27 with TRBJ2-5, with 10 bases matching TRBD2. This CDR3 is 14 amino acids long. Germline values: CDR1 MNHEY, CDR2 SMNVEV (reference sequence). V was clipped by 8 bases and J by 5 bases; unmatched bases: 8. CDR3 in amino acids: CASGAGGLRETQYF. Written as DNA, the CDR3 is TGTGCCAGCGGAGCGGGGGGGCTTCGGGAGACCCAGTACTTC.

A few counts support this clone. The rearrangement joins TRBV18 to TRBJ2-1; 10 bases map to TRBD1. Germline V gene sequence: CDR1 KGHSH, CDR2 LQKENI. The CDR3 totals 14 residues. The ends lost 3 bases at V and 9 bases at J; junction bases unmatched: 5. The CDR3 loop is CASSPETGGFEQFF. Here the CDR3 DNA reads TGTGCCAGCTCACCCGAGACAGGGGGCTTTGAGCAGTTCTTC.

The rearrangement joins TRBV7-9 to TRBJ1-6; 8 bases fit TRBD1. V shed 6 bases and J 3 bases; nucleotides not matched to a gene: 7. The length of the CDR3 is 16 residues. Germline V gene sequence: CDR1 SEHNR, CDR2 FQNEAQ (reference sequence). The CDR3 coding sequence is TGTGCCAGCAGACCGGGACAGGAAGACTATAATTCACCCCTCCACTTT. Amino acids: CASRPGQEDYNSPLHF.